The 27 T cell receptor beta chains below all came from one sample that was sequenced in a study of blood T cell repertoires in COVID-19. Profiling relied on immunoSEQ multiplex PCR, and the TCRdb table lists in-frame clones only, not all of them. The sample holds around 140,000 clones, over 80% seen once. The sample comprised peripheral blood. These receptors were collected from a man at least 80 years old with acute or convalescent COVID-19.

For the CDR3, the DNA is TGTGCCAGCTCACCCACGACAGGGGCGAAAGAGACCCAGTACTTC. Translation: CASSPTTGAKETQYF. This sequence joins TRBV18 and TRBJ2-5; 8 bases align to TRBD1. This CDR3 is built from 15 residues. Germline values: CDR1 KGHSH, CDR2 LQKENI. V dropped 3 bases and J dropped 3; count of bases not matched to a gene: 6.

This chain joins TRBV5-1 and TRBJ1-1; possibly TRBD1 for D (6 bases). The V gene's germline CDR1 is SGHRS and CDR2 YFSETQ. Trimming took off 4 bases at V and 4 bases at J, with 17 bases between the two ends. The CDR3 is 15 residues long. In nucleotides, the CDR3 is TGCGCCAGCAGCCCACATCAGGGGAGCGGCACTGAAGCTTTCTTT. Its translation is CASSPHQGSGTEAFF.

V gene TRBV4-1 combines with J gene TRBJ2-1; TRBD2 aligns across 9 bases. Germline V gives CDR1 MGHRA, CDR2 YSYEKL. The trim removed 1 base at V and 7 bases at J, leaving 8 bases unmatched. This CDR3 comprises 16 residues. The DNA of the CDR3 is TGCGCCAGCAGCCAAGCTAGCCTAGCGGGGAAGAATGAGCAGTTCTTC. Its translation is CASSQASLAGKNEQFF.

The V call is TRBV19, the J call TRBJ2-1; 13 nucleotides line up with TRBD2. The CDR3 loop spans 19 amino acids. With V trimmed by 5 bases and J by 0 bases, 10 bases remained unmatched. From germline, CDR1 is LNHDA and CDR2 SQIVND (reference sequence). The CDR3 DNA sequence: TGTGCCAGTAGTGTCGGGACTAGCGGGGCGGTAAGCTCCTACAATGAGCAGTTCTTC. As protein: CASSVGTSGAVSSYNEQFF. The full variable domain, with the rest looked up from reference TRBV19 and TRBJ2-1, is DGGITQSPKYLFRKEGQNVTLSCEQNLNHDAMYWYRQDPGQGLRLIYYSQIVNDFQKGDIAEGYSVSREKKESFPLTVTSAQKNPTAFYLCASSVGTSGAVSSYNEQFFGPGTRLTVL.

This sequence joins TRBV6-1 and TRBJ2-7, with D tentatively TRBD1 (6 bases). Germline V gene sequence: CDR1 MNHNS, CDR2 SASEGT. Trimming left V 2 bases short and J 0 bases short, with 8 bases between. The CDR3 runs 14 residues. The CDR3 loop reads CASSEQGPSYEQYF. The CDR3 nucleotides read TGTGCCAGCAGTGAACAGGGGCCCTCCTACGAGCAGTACTTC.

This clone was counted a few times. V and J are TRBV6-5 and TRBJ1-1, with 8 bases matching TRBD1. This CDR3 spans 15 amino acids. V gave up 0 bases and J gave up 6 bases; unmatched junction bases: 6. CDR1 is MNHEY, CDR2 SVGAGI, per germline. Written as DNA, the CDR3 is TGTGCCAGCAGTTACTCGAGCACAGGGGGTCCTGAAGCTTTCTTT. Translated, it gives CASSYSSTGGPEAFF.

This clone was recorded only once. The genes are TRBV4-1 and TRBJ2-5; weak D call: TRBD1 (6 bases). CDR1 MGHRA and CDR2 YSYEKL come from the germline V gene. V shed 1 base and J shed 2 bases, with 8 bases lying between them. This CDR3 region has 14 residues. The CDR3 reads CASSQGTAQETQYF. The DNA of the CDR3 is TGCGCCAGCAGCCAAGGGACAGCTCAAGAGACCCAGTACTTC.

A single count supports this clone. The chain links TRBV9 to TRBJ1-2; no definite D call. Germline CDR1 and CDR2: SGDLS and YYNGEE. This CDR3 has 13 amino acids. Trimming cost V 2 bases and J 4 bases, with 9 bases left between them. CDR3 bases: TGTGCCAGCAGCGTCGCGGAAAGCTATGGCTACACCTTC. Protein sequence: CASSVAESYGYTF.

This chain connects TRBV6-1 to TRBJ2-7, with 10 bases aligning to TRBD2. CDR1 MNHNS and CDR2 SASEGT come from the germline V gene. The CDR3 is 15 residues long. The trim removed 1 base at V and 4 bases at J, leaving 4 bases unmatched. CDR3 coding DNA: TGTGCCAGCAGTGAAGGTGGGACTAGCGCGTACGAGCAGTACTTC. Protein product: CASSEGGTSAYEQYF.

This clone was counted only a few times. This chain joins TRBV2 and TRBJ1-5; perhaps TRBD1 as D (5 bases). Germline loops: CDR1 SNHLY, CDR2 FYNNEI. V gave up 7 bases and J gave up 7 bases, with 14 bases separating them. The CDR3 is 13 amino acids. CDR3 loop: CASTRGITQPQHF. The CDR3 bases are TGTGCCAGCACCCGGGGGATTACCCAGCCCCAGCATTTT.

This clone was seen a single time. The genes are TRBV29-1 and TRBJ1-5; 8 nucleotides match TRBD1. J gave up 10 bases and V 7 bases, and 9 bases lay outside the gene matches. This CDR3 is built from 12 residues. Germline V CDR1 and CDR2: SQVTM, ANQGSEA. The CDR3 sequence is CSAGQGVEPQHF. CDR3 DNA: TGCAGCGCCGGACAGGGTGTGGAACCCCAGCATTTT.

The chain uses TRBV5-1 and TRBJ2-2; TRBD1 might be the D (6 bases). Trimming took 4 bases from V and 3 from J, leaving 10 bases between them. This CDR3 is built from 14 residues. Per the germline V gene, CDR1 is SGHRS and CDR2 is YFSETQ. The CDR3 coding sequence is TGCGCCAGCAGCCCCCAGGGGCACACCGGGGAGCTGTTTTTT. Translation gives CASSPQGHTGELFF.

V and J are TRBV10-3 and TRBJ2-7; possibly TRBD2 for D (6 bases). V was cut by 6 bases and J by 5 bases, with 11 bases left in between. The CDR3 extends over 12 amino acids. The germline V gene has CDR1 ENHRY and CDR2 SYGVKD. CDR3 sequence reads: CAIRRDFHEQYF. In DNA, the CDR3 is TGTGCCATCAGACGGGACTTCCACGAGCAGTACTTC.

V is TRBV7-9 and J is TRBJ2-1; unclear D gene. The CDR3 runs to 16 residues. From germline, CDR1 is SEHNR and CDR2 FQNEAQ (reference sequence). V was pared by 0 bases and J by 0 bases, with 9 bases between. CDR3 amino acids: CASSLAAQISYNEQFF. CDR3 bases: TGTGCCAGCAGCTTAGCGGCCCAGATCTCCTACAATGAGCAGTTCTTC.

The chain joins TRBV19 to TRBJ2-2, with D unresolved. V gave up 9 bases and J gave up 10 bases, with 15 bases separating them. The length of the CDR3 is 12 residues. Germline assignment: CDR1 LNHDA and CDR2 SQIVND (reference sequence). CDR3 sequence: CASSGLVTELFF. The CDR3 nucleotides are TGTGCCAGCAGTGGGCTCGTCACGGAGCTGTTTTTT.

DNA of the CDR3: TGTGCCAGCAAAAGTTCAGGAAAAGCTTTCTTT. Its translation: CASKSSGKAFF. J is TRBJ1-1 and V is TRBV6-5; D is uncertain. CDR3 length equals 11 residues. Trimming pared 7 bases from V and 9 bases from J, leaving 12 bases between. CDR1 and CDR2 (germline): MNHEY, SVGAGI.

The chain links TRBV2 to TRBJ1-5; D gene ambiguous. The germline V and J ends were trimmed by 4 bases and 0 bases, with 10 bases remaining between them. The CDR3 sequence is 15 residues long. Germline lookup yields CDR1 SNHLY and CDR2 FYNNEI. CDR3 sequence (DNA): TGTGCCAGCAGTGTTTCCGAGAATAGCAATCAGCCCCAGCATTTT. Its protein is CASSVSENSNQPQHF.

This clone was seen more than once but under ten times. This chain links TRBV5-1 with TRBJ1-2; 10 positions agree with TRBD1. CDR1 is SGHRS, CDR2 YFSETQ, per germline. The ends lost 3 bases at V and 6 bases at J; junction bases unmatched: 11. The CDR3 covers 16 residues. CDR3 residues: CASSSNTGTGVHGYTF. DNA of the CDR3: TGCGCCAGCAGCTCGAACACCGGGACAGGGGTTCATGGCTACACCTTC. Full variable domain (missing parts from reference TRBV5-1 and TRBJ1-2): KAGVTQTPRYLIKTRGQQVTLSCSPISGHRSVSWYQQTPGQGLQFLFEYFSETQRNKGNFPGRFSGRQFSNSRSEMNVSTLELGDSALYLCASSSNTGTGVHGYTFGSGTRLTVV.

A few counts support this clone. The genes are TRBV6-1 and TRBJ2-3; maybe TRBD2 (5 bases). Germline CDR1 reads MNHNS; CDR2 reads SASEGT. Trimming pared 3 bases from V and 0 bases from J, leaving 13 bases between. This CDR3 is built from 16 residues. The DNA for the CDR3 is TGTGCCAGCAGTGACGGACTGCTTCCCAGCACAGATACGCAGTATTTT. Encoded protein: CASSDGLLPSTDTQYF.

The rearrangement uses TRBV30 and TRBJ1-1; D might be TRBD1 (6 bases). This CDR3 is 14 amino acids long. Germline values: CDR1 GTSNPN, CDR2 SVGIG (reference sequence). Trimming shortened V by 4 bases and J by 1 base, and 13 bases separated the two germline ends. For the CDR3, the DNA is TGTGCCTGGAATATCAGGGGTGGGAACACTGAAGCTTTCTTT. Residues: CAWNIRGGNTEAFF.

Note on this clone: Different DNA sequences within this sample yield the same CDR3. V is TRBV28 and J is TRBJ2-1, with D possibly TRBD2 on 5 matching bases. Germline V gene sequence: CDR1 MDHEN, CDR2 SYDVKM. The CDR3 is 11 amino acids. V lost 8 bases, J lost 3 bases, and 5 bases lay in between. CDR3 in DNA: TGTGCCAGCGGGAGCTACAATGAGCAGTTCTTC. It codes for CASGSYNEQFF.

This clone appeared a few times. The CDR3 loop is CASNFAPNQPQHF. The CDR3 DNA reads as TGTGCCAGTAACTTCGCACCAAATCAGCCCCAGCATTTT. The V and J genes are TRBV19 and TRBJ1-5; no reliable D call. The CDR3 is 13 residues long. With 7 bases removed from V and 4 bases from J, the gap between germline ends came to 11 bases. Germline-derived CDR1 and CDR2 are LNHDA and SQIVND (reference sequence).

This rearrangement joins TRBV11-2 to TRBJ2-7, with TRBD2 matching over 12 bases. Germline V lookup: CDR1 SGHAT, CDR2 FQNNGV. The CDR3 totals 17 residues. Germline trimming cut 5 bases from V and 4 bases from J; bases unmatched to any gene: 12. The CDR3 spells CASSLLLLAGGHYEQYF. The CDR3 DNA reads TGTGCCAGCAGCCTACTTCTCCTAGCGGGGGGGCATTACGAGCAGTACTTC.

This chain uses TRBV6-1 with TRBJ1-3; D is possibly TRBD1 (6 bases). This CDR3 contains 16 residues. V lost 2 bases and J lost 4, with 15 bases in between. CDR1 is MNHNS and CDR2 is SASEGT in the germline V gene. This CDR3 reads CASSELLRGAGNTIYF. The CDR3 DNA sequence: TGTGCCAGCAGTGAACTTCTGCGGGGGGCAGGAAACACCATATATTTT.

The V and J genes are TRBV3-1 (or the pseudogene TRBV3-2) and TRBJ2-2, with TRBD2 matching over 7 bases. Looked up from germline, CDR1 is LGHDT and CDR2 is YNNKEL (reference sequence). V lost 5 bases to trimming and J lost 7 bases; unmatched junction nucleotides: 4. This CDR3 spans 13 amino acids. CDR3 in amino acids: CASSTSVYGELFF. DNA of the CDR3: TGTGCCAGCAGCACTAGCGTTTACGGGGAGCTGTTTTTT.

This chain joins TRBV18 and TRBJ2-7; no definite D call. The V gene lost 5 bases and the J gene lost 7 bases, with 18 bases spanning the gap. The CDR3 extends over 14 amino acids. Germline CDR1 KGHSH, CDR2 LQKENI. CDR3 bases: TGTGCCAGCTCAACCAGGCCTACCCTCGGTGAGCAGTACTTC. It specifies CASSTRPTLGEQYF. Using reference TRBV18 and TRBJ2-7 for the parts outside the CDR3, the full variable domain is NAGVMQNPRHLVRRRGQEARLRCSPMKGHSHVYWYRQLPEEGLKFMVYLQKENIIDESGMPKERFSAEFPKEGPSILRIQQVVRGDSAAYFCASSTRPTLGEQYFGPGTRLTVT.

The table lists this clone with a few counts. V gene TRBV19 combines with J gene TRBJ2-1; 10 bases match TRBD2. Germline V CDR1 and CDR2: LNHDA, SQIVND (reference sequence). V was clipped by 5 bases and J by 8 bases; unmatched bases: 18. This CDR3 contains 18 residues. The CDR3 DNA reads as TGTGCCAGTAGTTCCCGGATGAGCGGGGGGGCCAGAACCTATGAGCAGTTCTTC. This gives the protein CASSSRMSGGARTYEQFF.